This passage covers 27 T cell receptor beta chains from one sample sequenced in a study of blood T cell repertoires in COVID-19. Method: immunoSEQ multiplex PCR; TCRdb's copy keeps in-frame clones and lacks some. The sample consists of around 140,000 clones, nearly 85% of them appearing once. The specimen sequenced was peripheral blood. The receptors come from a human donor in a cohort sampled during active COVID-19.

The V and J genes are TRBV21-1 and TRBJ2-7; TRBD2 was called by the table and not checked on the DNA. TRBV21-1 counts as a pseudogene. This CDR3 has 21 residues. The CDR3 loop is CASSPRENRGLAFRSPYEQYV. CDR3 coding DNA: TGTGCCAGCAGCCCCCGGGAAAACAGGGGACTAGCGTTCCGGTCCCCTTACGAGCAGTACGTC.

The rearrangement uses TRBV21-1 and TRBJ2-2; TRBD1 is taken as the D call from the table, unchecked against the DNA. TRBV21-1 is a listed pseudogene. The CDR3 covers 16 residues. The CDR3 sequence is CASSPRQGAGTGELFF. The DNA of the CDR3 is TGTGCCAGCAGCCCCAGACAGGGGGCCGGGACCGGGGAGCTGTTTTTT.

V usage is TRBV7-9 and J usage is TRBJ1-6; possible D gene TRBD1, 6 bases. Between the trimmed V and J ends, which lost 5 bases and 2 bases, there was a span of 10 bases. In germline, CDR1 is SEHNR, CDR2 FQNEAQ (reference sequence). The CDR3 is 15 amino acids. The CDR3 region has the DNA TGTGCCAGCAGCCTGGACAGTCCCTATAATTCACCCCTCCACTTT. It yields the protein CASSLDSPYNSPLHF. The full variable domain, its missing parts supplied by reference TRBV7-9 and TRBJ1-6, is DTGVSQNPRHKITKRGQNVTFRCDPISEHNRLYWYRQTLGQGPEFLTYFQNEAQLEKSRLLSDRFSAERPKGSFSTLEIQRTEQGDSAMYLCASSLDSPYNSPLHFGNGTRLTVT.

This rearrangement joins TRBV30 to TRBJ1-1; D is possibly TRBD1 (5 bases). CDR1 GTSNPN and CDR2 SVGIG come from the germline V gene (reference sequence). The V and J ends lost 0 bases and 3 bases respectively, with 5 bases between them. The CDR3 has 12 amino acids. DNA for the CDR3: TGTGCCTGGAGTGTAGGGGACACTGAAGCTTTCTTT. Amino acid sequence: CAWSVGDTEAFF.

V gene TRBV5-4 combines with J gene TRBJ1-6; D uncertain. CDR1 is SGHNT, CDR2 YYREEE, per germline (reference sequence). V lost 3 bases and J lost 7, with 14 bases in between. There are 15 residues in the CDR3. In nucleotides, the CDR3 is TGTGCCAGCAGCTGGGAGAGGGTAGAAAATTCACCCCTCCACTTT. Translating it yields CASSWERVENSPLHF.

V gene TRBV7-3 combines with J gene TRBJ2-2; D gene unclear. Germline CDR1 is SGHTA and CDR2 is FQGTGA. The length of the CDR3 is 12 residues. V lost 6 bases and J 2 bases, leaving 4 bases between the germline ends. CDR3 residues: CASRLNTGELFF. The CDR3 nucleotides are TGTGCCAGCAGACTAAACACCGGGGAGCTGTTTTTT.

The chain has TRBV18 and TRBJ1-6; D not resolved. Germline CDR1 KGHSH, CDR2 LQKENI. CDR3 length equals 17 residues. Trimming removed 2 bases from V and 6 bases from J, with 17 bases in between. CDR3 sequence reads: CASSPLRVGKPNSPLHF. DNA of the CDR3: TGTGCCAGCTCACCATTGCGTGTCGGGAAACCTAATTCACCCCTCCACTTT. The variable domain in full, completed from reference TRBV18 and TRBJ1-6, reads NAGVMQNPRHLVRRRGQEARLRCSPMKGHSHVYWYRQLPEEGLKFMVYLQKENIIDESGMPKERFSAEFPKEGPSILRIQQVVRGDSAAYFCASSPLRVGKPNSPLHFGNGTRLTVT.

This chain connects TRBV5-4 to TRBJ2-3, with 14 positions matching TRBD2. Germline lookup yields CDR1 SGHNT and CDR2 YYREEE (reference sequence). J gave up 6 bases and V 4 bases, and 10 bases lay outside the gene matches. The CDR3 totals 17 residues. CDR3 DNA: TGTGCCAGCAGCCAAGCCGGGACTAGCGGGAGAGGCGATACGCAGTATTTT. Protein product: CASSQAGTSGRGDTQYF.

The sample holds a few counts of this clone. V is TRBV11-2 and J is TRBJ1-3; TRBD1 might be the D (6 bases). The CDR3 spans 16 residues. V was cut by 5 bases and J by 3 bases, with 17 bases left in between. CDR1 is SGHAT and CDR2 is FQNNGV in the germline V gene. The CDR3 region has the DNA TGTGCCAGCAGCCCCCGAAGGGGGATCTTTGGAAACACCATATATTTT. As protein: CASSPRRGIFGNTIYF. Supplemented by reference TRBV11-2 and TRBJ1-3, the full variable domain reads EAGVAQSPRYKIIEKRQSVAFWCNPISGHATLYWYQQILGQGPKLLIQFQNNGVVDDSQLPKDRFSAERLKGVDSTLKIQPAKLEDSAVYLCASSPRRGIFGNTIYFGEGSWLTVV.

The chain couples TRBV7-9 to TRBJ1-3; no definite D call. Germline V gene data show CDR1 as SEHNR and CDR2 as FQNEAQ (reference sequence). Trimming removed 2 bases from V and 8 bases from J, with 7 bases in between. The CDR3 runs 12 residues. CDR3 coding DNA: TGTGCCAGCAGCTTAATTACTGACACCATATATTTT. Translation gives CASSLITDTIYF.

This chain joins TRBV11-2 and TRBJ2-3; D is unresolved. Trimming stripped 2 bases from V and 0 bases from J, with 12 bases between. The CDR3 extends over 16 amino acids. Germline V CDR1 and CDR2: SGHAT, FQNNGV. The CDR3 protein is CASSLLGSTSTDTQYF. The CDR3 DNA follows: TGTGCCAGCAGCTTACTGGGTAGCACTAGCACAGATACGCAGTATTTT.

The V gene is TRBV19, the J gene TRBJ1-5, with D possibly being TRBD1 (5 bases). CDR3 length: 14 residues. Deletions cut 3 bases from V and 7 bases from J, with 13 bases between. Germline CDR1 and CDR2: LNHDA and SQIVND (reference sequence). CDR3 coding DNA: TGTGCCAGTAGTATTGGGCAGGGTAAGCAGCCCCAGCATTTT. Translation: CASSIGQGKQPQHF.

V and J are TRBV9 and TRBJ1-1; 8 nucleotides line up with TRBD1. Germline V CDR1 and CDR2: SGDLS, YYNGEE. The junction had 6 bases not matched to a gene; V was cut back by 0 bases and J by 8 bases. The CDR3 spans 14 residues. The CDR3 region is CASSVGGQGLEAFF. In nucleotides, the CDR3 is TGTGCCAGCAGCGTAGGAGGACAGGGTTTAGAAGCTTTCTTT.

The J gene is TRBJ1-1, the V gene TRBV9; the D is unclear. The V end was cut by 3 bases, the J end by 0 bases, with 6 bases between. This CDR3 is built from 13 residues. CDR1 is SGDLS, CDR2 YYNGEE, per germline. CDR3 DNA: TGTGCCAGCAGCGCCCTAATGAACACTGAAGCTTTCTTT. This sequence encodes CASSALMNTEAFF.

The V and J genes are TRBV29-1 and TRBJ2-1, with 10 bases identical to TRBD2. The CDR3 consists of 16 residues. Germline assignment: CDR1 SQVTM and CDR2 ANQGSEA. With V trimmed by 7 bases and J by 4 bases, 13 bases remained unmatched. The CDR3 region is CSARNGLADIYNEQFF. The DNA of the CDR3 is TGCAGCGCCCGAAACGGACTAGCGGATATTTACAATGAGCAGTTCTTC.

This clone was found a few times. The J gene is TRBJ2-1, the V gene TRBV5-1; possibly TRBD1 for D (5 bases). Trimming shortened V by 0 bases and J by 1 base, and 11 bases separated the two germline ends. Germline V lookup: CDR1 SGHRS, CDR2 YFSETQ. The CDR3 covers 16 residues. The CDR3 sequence is CASSLGRVGSYNEQFF. The CDR3 nucleotides read TGCGCCAGCAGCTTGGGCAGGGTAGGATCCTACAATGAGCAGTTCTTC.

The V gene is TRBV6-5, the J gene TRBJ2-2; 7 bases line up with TRBD2. The V gene's germline CDR1 is MNHEY and CDR2 SVGAGI. The V gene end was trimmed by 3 bases and the J gene end by 5 bases; junction bases not matched to a gene: 6. CDR3 length: 15 amino acids. CDR3 amino acids: CASSYQRGRTGELFF. The CDR3, as DNA: TGTGCCAGCAGTTATCAGCGGGGACGAACCGGGGAGCTGTTTTTT.

This clone was found a few times. The J gene is TRBJ2-5, the V gene TRBV5-8; 7 positions agree with TRBD1. V dropped 3 bases and J dropped 9; count of bases not matched to a gene: 14. The CDR3 has 15 residues. CDR1 SGHTS and CDR2 YDEGEE come from the germline V gene. CDR3 in DNA: TGTGCCAGCAGCTACCGGGACAGTTCTCGACGGGCCCAGTACTTC. It yields the protein CASSYRDSSRRAQYF.

The chain uses TRBV29-1 and TRBJ1-2; D unresolved. Germline V CDR1 and CDR2: SQVTM, ANQGSEA. The germline V and J ends were trimmed by 6 bases and 6 bases, with 20 bases remaining between them. The CDR3 runs to 14 residues. CDR3 amino acids: CSVAPPGGRNGYTF. CDR3 nucleotides: TGCAGCGTGGCACCACCCGGCGGGCGTAATGGCTACACCTTC.

This sequence joins TRBV3-1 (or the pseudogene TRBV3-2) and TRBJ2-2; D perhaps matches TRBD1 (6 bases). V lost 4 bases to trimming and J lost 4 bases, with 7 bases between them. The CDR3 extends over 13 amino acids. Per germline, CDR1 LGHDT and CDR2 YNNKEL (reference sequence). The CDR3 sequence: CASSRRGTGELFF. The CDR3 DNA follows: TGTGCCAGCAGCCGCAGGGGCACCGGGGAGCTGTTTTTT.

This chain joins TRBV7-9 and TRBJ1-2, with 7 positions matching TRBD1. The trim removed 2 bases at V and 6 bases at J, leaving 6 bases unmatched. Germline CDR1 reads SEHNR; CDR2 reads FQNEAQ (reference sequence). This CDR3 spans 14 amino acids. CDR3 DNA: TGTGCCAGCAGCTTAAACGACAGGGTCGATGGCTACACCTTC. It translates to CASSLNDRVDGYTF.

The chain is built from TRBV10-3 and TRBJ2-5, with a tentative D call TRBD1 (6 bases). Trimming shortened V by 3 bases and J by 5 bases, and 13 bases separated the two germline ends. Germline V lookup: CDR1 ENHRY, CDR2 SYGVKD. The length of the CDR3 is 14 residues. The CDR3 reads CAISETGSWETQYF. CDR3 DNA: TGTGCCATCAGTGAAACAGGGTCGTGGGAGACCCAGTACTTC.

The gene calls are TRBV10-3 and TRBJ1-4; 11 positions match TRBD1. This CDR3 is 12 amino acids long. The J segment lost 11 bases and the V segment lost 8 bases, leaving 4 bases of the junction unmatched. Germline CDR1 ENHRY, CDR2 SYGVKD. CDR3 bases: TGTGCCATCGGGACAGGGGGTGAGAAACTGTTTTTT. This codes for CAIGTGGEKLFF.

The rearrangement joins TRBV6-5 to TRBJ2-1; 10 nucleotides line up with TRBD1. Unmatched junction bases numbered 8, after V lost 6 bases and J lost 9 bases. CDR3 length equals 14 residues. Germline lookup yields CDR1 MNHEY and CDR2 SVGAGI. In DNA form, the CDR3 reads TGTGCCAGCAGGCGGGACAGGGGACAGGCTGAGCAGTTCTTC. It specifies CASRRDRGQAEQFF.

In this sample, this clone turned up once. The V gene is TRBV13, the J gene TRBJ2-7; D perhaps matches TRBD2 (5 bases). The V end was cut by 5 bases, the J end by 3 bases, with 8 bases between. The CDR3 length is 12 residues. Looked up from germline, CDR1 is PRHDT and CDR2 is FYEKMQ (reference sequence). The CDR3: CASSLSGYEQYV. CDR3 coding DNA: TGTGCCAGCAGCCTGAGCGGCTACGAGCAGTACGTC.

V and J are TRBV3-1 (or the pseudogene TRBV3-2) and TRBJ2-1; no definite D call. Between the trimmed V and J ends, which lost 6 bases and 5 bases, there was a span of 5 bases. Germline-derived CDR1 and CDR2 are LGHDT and YNNKEL (reference sequence). This CDR3 is built from 11 residues. The CDR3 loop reads CASRSNNEQFF. For the CDR3, the DNA is TGTGCCAGCAGGTCCAACAATGAGCAGTTCTTC.

V gene TRBV6-2 or TRBV6-3 combines with J gene TRBJ2-3; TRBD2 matches at 9 bases. The germline V gene has CDR1 MNHEY and CDR2 SVGEGT. Trimming cost V 0 bases and J 5 bases; bases outside gene matches: 6. The CDR3 is 16 residues long. The CDR3 spells CASSYSGGGAGDTQYF. The CDR3 nucleotides read TGTGCCAGCAGTTACTCCGGCGGGGGGGCCGGAGATACGCAGTATTTT.